This is a list of T cell receptor beta chains from one sample in a study of shared clonotypes between healthy human individuals. Profiling relied on immunoSEQ multiplex PCR, and the TCRdb table lists in-frame clones only, not all of them. The sample has about 2,500,000 clones; around 90% are singletons. Sequencing input: naive CD4+ T cells sorted from blood. Receptors were obtained from a man between 18 and 29 years old in good health. CDR3s include the opening cysteine and the closing phenylalanine or tryptophan. The order of the fields is V gene, D gene, J gene, clone size, CDR3 protein, CDR3 DNA. A D gene is named only where the DNA matches it firmly. The listing skips clone size in some rows; elsewhere it reads once, few, many or a size class.

>TRBV12-2|-|TRBJ2-2|-
CASRLAGGATENTGELFF
TGTGCAAGTCGCTTAGCAGGGGGGGCAACAGAGAACACCGGGGAGCTGTTTTTT
>TRBV4-3|-|TRBJ2-1|-
CASSQLGHQTYNEQFF
TGCGCCAGCAGCCAACTGGGACACCAAACCTACAATGAGCAGTTCTTC
>TRBV7-2|TRBD1|TRBJ2-7|-
CASSEMARGEQYF
TGTGCCAGCAGCGAGATGGCCAGGGGGGAGCAGTACTTC
>TRBV30|TRBD2|TRBJ2-3|-
CAWSAGLAGVADTQYF
TGTGCCTGGAGCGCGGGACTAGCGGGAGTAGCCGATACGCAGTATTTT
>TRBV18|TRBD1|TRBJ1-5|-
CASSRQGAGSNQPQHF
TGTGCCAGCTCGCGACAGGGGGCCGGTAGCAATCAGCCCCAGCATTTT
>TRBV5-4|-|TRBJ2-3|-
CASSLDSAAQYF
TGTGCCAGCAGCTTGGATTCGGCAGCGCAGTATTTT
>TRBV2|-|TRBJ2-2|-
CASIRQTGELFF
TGTGCCAGCATCAGACAGACCGGGGAGCTGTTTTTT
>TRBV30|-|TRBJ1-1|-
CAWSVLGSTEAFF
TGTGCCTGGAGTGTACTTGGCAGCACTGAAGCTTTCTTT
>TRBV18|TRBD2|TRBJ2-7|-
CASSPGRGSSYEQYF
TGTGCCAGCTCCCCAGGGAGGGGAAGCTCCTACGAGCAGTACTTC
>TRBV28|-|TRBJ2-7|-
CASSGQNSYEQYF
TGTGCCAGCTCCGGACAGAATTCCTACGAGCAGTACTTC
>TRBV19|-|TRBJ1-3|once
CASSLGLLSSGNTIYF
TGTGCCAGTAGTTTGGGACTACTATCCTCTGGAAACACCATATATTTT
>TRBV6-1|TRBD1|TRBJ1-2|-
CASSETPGQTYGYTF
TGTGCCAGCAGTGAAACCCCGGGACAGACCTATGGCTACACCTTC
>TRBV6-5|TRBD1|TRBJ2-7|-
CASRGQGYEQYF
TGTGCCAGCAGGGGACAGGGCTACGAGCAGTACTTC
>TRBV28|-|TRBJ1-2|-
CASSGGANYGYTF
TGTGCCAGCAGCGGGGGGGCTAACTATGGCTACACCTTC
>TRBV2|-|TRBJ2-5|-
CASSLDRSPQYF
TGTGCCAGCAGCCTTGACAGGTCCCCCCAGTACTTC
>TRBV6-5|TRBD1|TRBJ1-1|-
CASFKTGSMNTEAFF
TGTGCCTCATTCAAGACAGGGAGCATGAACACTGAAGCTTTCTTT